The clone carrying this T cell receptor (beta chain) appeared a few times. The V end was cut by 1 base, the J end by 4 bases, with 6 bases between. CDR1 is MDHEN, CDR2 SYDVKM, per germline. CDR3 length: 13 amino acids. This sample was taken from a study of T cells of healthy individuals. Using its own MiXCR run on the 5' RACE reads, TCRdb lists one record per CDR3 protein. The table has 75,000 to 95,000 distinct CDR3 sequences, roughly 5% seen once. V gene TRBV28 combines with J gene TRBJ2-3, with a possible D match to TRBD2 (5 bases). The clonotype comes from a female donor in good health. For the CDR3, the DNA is TGTGCCAGCAGTTTATCAGCGGCAGATACGCAGTATTTT. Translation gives CASSLSAADTQYF.